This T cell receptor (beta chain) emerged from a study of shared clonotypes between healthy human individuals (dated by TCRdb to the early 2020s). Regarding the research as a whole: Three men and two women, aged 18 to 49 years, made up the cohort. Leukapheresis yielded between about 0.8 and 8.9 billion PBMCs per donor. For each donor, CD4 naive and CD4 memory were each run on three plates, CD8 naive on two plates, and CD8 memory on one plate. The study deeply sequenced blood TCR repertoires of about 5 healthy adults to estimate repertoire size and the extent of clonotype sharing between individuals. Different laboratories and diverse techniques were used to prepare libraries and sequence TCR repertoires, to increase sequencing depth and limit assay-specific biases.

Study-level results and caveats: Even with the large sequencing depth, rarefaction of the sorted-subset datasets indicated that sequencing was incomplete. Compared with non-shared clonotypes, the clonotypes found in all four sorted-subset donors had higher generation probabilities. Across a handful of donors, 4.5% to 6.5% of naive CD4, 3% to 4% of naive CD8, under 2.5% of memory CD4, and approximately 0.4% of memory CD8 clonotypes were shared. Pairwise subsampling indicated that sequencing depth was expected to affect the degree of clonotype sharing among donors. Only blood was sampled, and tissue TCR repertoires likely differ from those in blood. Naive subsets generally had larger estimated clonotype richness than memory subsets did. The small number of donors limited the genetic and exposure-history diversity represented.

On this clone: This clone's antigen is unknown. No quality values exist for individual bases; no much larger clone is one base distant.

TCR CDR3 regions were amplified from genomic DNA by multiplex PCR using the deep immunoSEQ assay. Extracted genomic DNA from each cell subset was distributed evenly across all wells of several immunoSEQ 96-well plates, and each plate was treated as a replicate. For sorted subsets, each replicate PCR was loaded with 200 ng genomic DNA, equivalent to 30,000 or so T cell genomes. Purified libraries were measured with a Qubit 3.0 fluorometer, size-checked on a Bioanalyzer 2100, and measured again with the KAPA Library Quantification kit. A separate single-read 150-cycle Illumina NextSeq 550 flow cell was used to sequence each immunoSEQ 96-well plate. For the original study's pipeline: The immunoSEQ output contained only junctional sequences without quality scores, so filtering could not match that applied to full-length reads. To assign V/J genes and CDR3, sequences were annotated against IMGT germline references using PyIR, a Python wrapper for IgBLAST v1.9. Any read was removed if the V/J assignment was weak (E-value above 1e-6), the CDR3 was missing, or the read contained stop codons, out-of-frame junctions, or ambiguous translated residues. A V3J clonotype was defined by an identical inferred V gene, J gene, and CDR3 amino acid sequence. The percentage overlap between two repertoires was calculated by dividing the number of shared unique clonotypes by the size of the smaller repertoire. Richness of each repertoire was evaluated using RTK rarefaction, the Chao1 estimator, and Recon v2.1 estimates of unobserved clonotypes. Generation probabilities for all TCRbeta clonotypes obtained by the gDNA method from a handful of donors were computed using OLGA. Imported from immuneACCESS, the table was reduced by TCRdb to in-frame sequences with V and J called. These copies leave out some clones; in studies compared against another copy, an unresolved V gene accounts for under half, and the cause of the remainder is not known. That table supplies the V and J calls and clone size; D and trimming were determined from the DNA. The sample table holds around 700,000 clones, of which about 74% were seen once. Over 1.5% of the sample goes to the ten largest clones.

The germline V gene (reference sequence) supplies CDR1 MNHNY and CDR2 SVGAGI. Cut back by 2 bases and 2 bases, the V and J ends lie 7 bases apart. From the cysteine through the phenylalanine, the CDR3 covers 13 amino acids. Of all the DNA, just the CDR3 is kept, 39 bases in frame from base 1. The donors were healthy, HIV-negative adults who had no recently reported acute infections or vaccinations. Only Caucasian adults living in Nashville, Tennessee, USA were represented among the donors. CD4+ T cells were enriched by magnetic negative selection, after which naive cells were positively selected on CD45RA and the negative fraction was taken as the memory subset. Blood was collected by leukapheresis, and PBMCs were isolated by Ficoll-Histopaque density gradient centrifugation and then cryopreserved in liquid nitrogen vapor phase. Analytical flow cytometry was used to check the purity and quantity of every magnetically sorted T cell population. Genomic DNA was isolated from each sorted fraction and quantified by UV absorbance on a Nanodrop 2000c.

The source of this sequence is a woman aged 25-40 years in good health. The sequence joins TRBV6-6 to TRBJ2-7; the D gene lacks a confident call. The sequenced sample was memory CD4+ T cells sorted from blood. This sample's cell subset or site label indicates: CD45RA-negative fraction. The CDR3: CASSYPGPYEQYF. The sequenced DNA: TGTGCCAGCAGTTACCCTGGGCCCTACGAGCAGTACTTC.